This paragraph reports one TCR beta chain. Its specificity is not known. In germline, CDR1 is GTSNPN, CDR2 SVGIG (reference sequence). The CDR3 runs to 14 residues. V was clipped by 2 bases and J by 1 base, with 11 bases between them. This sample was taken from a study of radiotherapy plus CTLA-4 blockade in lung cancer. Study-wide background: For approximately 19% of patients, objective responses occurred, and approximately 31% had disease control.

Whole-study findings and limits: Among reported predictors of response, early blood T cell clone dynamics with interferon-beta performed best.

Sequencing used immunoSEQ multiplex PCR; TCRdb keeps in-frame clones, though not all of them. Among approximately 97,000 clones listed, approximately 83% were seen once. The V call is TRBV30, the J call TRBJ1-1; possibly TRBD1 for D (5 bases). The sequences come from peripheral blood, collected from a patient treated with radiotherapy plus ipilimumab. The receptor comes from a human donor with non-small cell lung cancer who had stable disease on radiotherapy plus ipilimumab. CDR3 nucleotides: TGTGCCTGGAGTCGTACGGGGGGGAACACTGAAGCTTTCTTT. Residues: CAWSRTGGNTEAFF.